This is a list of T cell receptor beta chains from one sample in a study of blood T cell repertoires in COVID-19. Only in-frame clones appear in the TCRdb table, and some are missing; sequencing was by immunoSEQ multiplex PCR. The sample includes 170,000 or so clones, around 82% of them seen just once. Sequenced input: peripheral blood. The receptor set was obtained from a man between 18 and 35 years old with active or convalescent COVID-19. CDR3s include the opening cysteine and the closing phenylalanine or tryptophan. A D gene is named only where the DNA matches it firmly. The size field is filled for only some rows; it gives once, few, many or a size class.

j_call d_call cdr3_length clone_size v_call cdr3_nt cdr3_aa
TRBJ2-3 TRBD1 14 NA TRBV7-2 TGTGCCAGCAGCCACCAGACAGGGCCAGATACGCAGTATTTT CASSHQTGPDTQYF
TRBJ1-1 TRBD1 14 NA TRBV10-3 TGTGCCACCGGAGCGGGACAGGGGGACACTGAAGCTTTCTTT CATGAGQGDTEAFF
TRBJ2-1 NA 15 NA TRBV10-3 TGTGCCATCAGTACTAGCGCGGGGGCTATCAATGAGCAGTTCTTC CAISTSAGAINEQFF
TRBJ1-4 NA 14 NA TRBV6-5 TGTGCCAGCGGAAGAGACAGTCTGTATGAAAAACTGTTTTTT CASGRDSLYEKLFF
TRBJ2-1 TRBD2 16 NA TRBV12-5 TGTGCTAGTGGTCGGACTAGCGGGGGGGCTTACAATGAGCAGTTCTTC CASGRTSGGAYNEQFF
TRBJ2-2 NA 15 NA TRBV18 TGTGCCAGCTCACCTCTACAGGTGAACACCGGGGAGCTGTTTTTT CASSPLQVNTGELFF
TRBJ1-5 TRBD1 15 NA TRBV6-5 TGTGCCAGCAGGTTCGGGACAGGGGGAGATCAGCCCCAGCATTTT CASRFGTGGDQPQHF
TRBJ2-1 TRBD2 14 NA TRBV5-5 TGTGCCAGCAGCTTGGAACTAGCGGGCAATGAGCAGTTCTTC CASSLELAGNEQFF
TRBJ1-3 TRBD1 14 NA TRBV7-9 TGTGCCAGCAGCTCTCGGACAGGGGGAGACACCATATATTTT CASSSRTGGDTIYF
TRBJ2-3 NA 18 NA TRBV19 TGTGCCAGTAGTATGGAGGGGGCGACGGGTCATAGCACAGATACGCAGTATTTT CASSMEGATGHSTDTQYF
TRBJ1-2 TRBD1 14 NA TRBV28 TGTGCCAGCCTGGGGGCAGGGGGTAACTATGGCTACACCTTC CASLGAGGNYGYTF
TRBJ2-5 NA 12 NA TRBV12-3/TRBV12-4 TGTGCCAGCAGTTTATCGGAGGGAACCAAGTACTTC CASSLSEGTKYF
TRBJ1-2 TRBD1 15 once TRBV7-2 TGTGCCAGCAGCCTAAACAGGGGGACTAACTATGGCTACACCTTC CASSLNRGTNYGYTF
TRBJ1-1 NA 15 NA TRBV10-3 TGTGCCATCAGTGAGACCAGGGAGGGGAACACTGAAGCTTTCTTT CAISETREGNTEAFF
TRBJ2-3 NA 14 NA TRBV6-5 TGTGCCAGCACGGCGGCAGGGGGCACAGATACGCAGTATTTT CASTAAGGTDTQYF
TRBJ2-1 TRBD2 15 NA TRBV5-4 TGTGCCAGCAGCTGGTTGGTAGCGGGAGTCAATGAGCAGTTCTTC CASSWLVAGVNEQFF
TRBJ2-7 NA 15 NA TRBV5-1 TGCGCCAGCAGCTTGGGCGGGACTCTTTACTACGAGCAGTACTTC CASSLGGTLYYEQYF
TRBJ1-6 TRBD1 15 NA TRBV6-5 TGTGCCAGCAGTCAGGGGGCGGCCTATAATTCACCCCTCCACTTT CASSQGAAYNSPLHF
TRBJ1-4 NA 15 NA TRBV19 TGTGCCAGTAGTATTCCACGTACAGGTCCTGAAAAACTGTTTTTT CASSIPRTGPEKLFF
TRBJ1-6 TRBD1 15 NA TRBV4-2 TGTGCCAGCAGCCAGTCCGGGACAGGGGTTTCACCCCTCCACTTT CASSQSGTGVSPLHF
TRBJ1-1 TRBD1 14 NA TRBV19 TGTGCCAGTAGTATAACGAGGGGGCCCACTGAAGCTTTCTTT CASSITRGPTEAFF
TRBJ1-6 TRBD1 17 NA TRBV19 TGTGCCAGTAGTAAAGAGACAGGGTGGTTCTATAATTCACCCCTCCACTTT CASSKETGWFYNSPLHF
TRBJ2-7 NA 14 NA TRBV2 TGTGCCAGCAGTCCTCGTAGCGGTTACTACGAGCAGTACTTC CASSPRSGYYEQYF
TRBJ1-1 NA 13 NA TRBV12-5 TGTGCTAGTGGTACTTTCTTGAACACTGAAGCTTTCTTT CASGTFLNTEAFF
TRBJ1-2 NA 12 NA TRBV19 TGTGCCAGTAGTAACGGGAGATATGGCTACACCTTC CASSNGRYGYTF
TRBJ1-2 TRBD1 13 NA TRBV28 TGTGCCAGCAGCGCACAGGGGGCCGGCGGCTACACCTTC CASSAQGAGGYTF
TRBJ1-1 TRBD1 14 NA TRBV5-1 TGCGCCAGCAGCTTCTCCGGGACAGGGACTGAAGCTTTCTTT CASSFSGTGTEAFF
TRBJ2-2 TRBD1 14 many TRBV28 TGTGCCAGCAGCCAGACAGGGGGCGAAAGGGAGCTGTTTTTT CASSQTGGERELFF
TRBJ1-6 NA 15 NA TRBV6-6 TGTGCCAGTGTCCACGGTCGACAGGATAATTCACCCCTCCACTTT CASVHGRQDNSPLHF
TRBJ2-7 NA 12 NA TRBV28 TGTGCCAGCAAGGACGGGATCTACGAGCAGTACTTC CASKDGIYEQYF
TRBJ2-3 NA 14 NA TRBV6-5 TGTGCCAGCAGTACGGGACTCTCCACAGATACGCAGTATTTT CASSTGLSTDTQYF
TRBJ1-5 TRBD1 16 few TRBV3-1/TRBV3-2 TGTGCCAGCAGCCAAGTCGGACAGGGAGCGTGGCAGCCCCAGCATTTT CASSQVGQGAWQPQHF
TRBJ2-1 TRBD2 15 NA TRBV9 TGTGCCAGCAGCGTAGCGGGGGGGCCCTACAATGAGCAGTTCTTC CASSVAGGPYNEQFF
TRBJ2-1 NA 14 NA TRBV28 TGTGCCAGCCAGACTCGCAGGGCCTACAATGAGCAGTTCTTC CASQTRRAYNEQFF
TRBJ1-1 TRBD1 17 NA TRBV5-1 TGCGCCAGCAGCTTGGGGCTACAGGGGATATGGAACACTGAAGCTTTCTTT CASSLGLQGIWNTEAFF
TRBJ2-1 TRBD1 16 NA TRBV4-1 TGCGCCAGCAGCCAAGGGACAGGGTCGGGCAACAATGAGCAGTTCTTC CASSQGTGSGNNEQFF
TRBJ2-7 NA 13 NA TRBV11-2 TGTGCCAGCAGCTTAAGGGGGTCCTACGAGCAGTACTTC CASSLRGSYEQYF
TRBJ2-2 NA 16 NA TRBV7-3 TGTGCCAGCAGCCTTATCAAGACAGGGAACACCGGGGAGCTGTTTTTT CASSLIKTGNTGELFF
TRBJ1-6 NA 14 NA TRBV30 TGTGCCTGGAGTGTAGACAGAAGAAATTCACCCCTCCACTTT CAWSVDRRNSPLHF
TRBJ2-5 TRBD2 16 NA TRBV11-2 TGTGCCAGCAGCTCGACTAGCGGGGGTGTCAAAGAGACCCAGTACTTC CASSSTSGGVKETQYF
TRBJ1-1 NA 15 NA TRBV5-6 TGTGCCAGCAGGGGCGGGGTTATCATGAACACTGAAGCTTTCTTT CASRGGVIMNTEAFF
TRBJ2-5 TRBD1 15 NA TRBV30 TGTGCCTGGAGTAAAGGGACAGGGGGCGGTGAGACCCAGTACTTC CAWSKGTGGGETQYF
TRBJ1-2 TRBD1 15 NA TRBV15 TGTGCCACCAGCAGAGAGGGACAGCCCGACTATGGCTACACCTTC CATSREGQPDYGYTF
TRBJ1-1 NA 13 NA TRBV25-1 TGTGCCAGCAGTGGGGGGGTAGGGTTTGAAGCTTTCTTT CASSGGVGFEAFF
TRBJ2-7 TRBD1 15 NA TRBV13 TGTGCCAGCAGACACGACAGGGGAATCGCCTACGAGCAGTACTTC CASRHDRGIAYEQYF
TRBJ1-2 TRBD1 13 NA TRBV7-9 TGTGCCAGCAGCCGGGACAGGAACTATGGCTACACCTTC CASSRDRNYGYTF
TRBJ2-1 TRBD2 13 NA TRBV5-1 TGCGCCACCCGACTAGCGGGAGGGAATGAGCAGTTCTTC CATRLAGGNEQFF
TRBJ1-3 NA 14 NA TRBV7-9 TGTGCCAGCAGCGACAGAGCCTCTGGAAACACCATATATTTT CASSDRASGNTIYF
TRBJ2-1 TRBD2 16 NA TRBV19 TGTGCCAGTAGTTTTCGGACTAGCGGGAGTGGGAATGAGCAGTTCTTC CASSFRTSGSGNEQFF